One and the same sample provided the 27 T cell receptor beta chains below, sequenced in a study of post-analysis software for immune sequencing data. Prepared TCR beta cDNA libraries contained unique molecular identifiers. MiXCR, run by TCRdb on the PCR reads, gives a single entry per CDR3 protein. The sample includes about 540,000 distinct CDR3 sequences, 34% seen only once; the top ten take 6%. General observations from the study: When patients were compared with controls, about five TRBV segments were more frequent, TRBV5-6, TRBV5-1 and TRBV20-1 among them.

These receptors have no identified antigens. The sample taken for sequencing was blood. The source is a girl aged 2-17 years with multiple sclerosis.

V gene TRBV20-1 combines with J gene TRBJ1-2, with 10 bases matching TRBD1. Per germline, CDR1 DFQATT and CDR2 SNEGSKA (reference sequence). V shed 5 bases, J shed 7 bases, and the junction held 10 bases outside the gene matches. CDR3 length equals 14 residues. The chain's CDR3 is CSAEIGQGVGGYTF. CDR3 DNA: TGCAGTGCTGAAATCGGACAGGGGGTGGGTGGCTACACCTTC.

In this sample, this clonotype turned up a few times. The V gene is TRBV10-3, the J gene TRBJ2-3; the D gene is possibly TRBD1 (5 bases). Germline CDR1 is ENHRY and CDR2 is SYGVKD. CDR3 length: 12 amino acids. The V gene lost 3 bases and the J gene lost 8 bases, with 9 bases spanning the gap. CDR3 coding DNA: TGTGCCATCAGTGAAGGGGTTAGTACGCAGTATTTT. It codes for CAISEGVSTQYF.

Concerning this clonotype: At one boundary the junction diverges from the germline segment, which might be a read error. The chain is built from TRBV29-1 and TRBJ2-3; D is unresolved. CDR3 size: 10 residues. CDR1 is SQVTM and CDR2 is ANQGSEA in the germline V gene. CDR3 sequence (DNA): TGCAGCGTTGATTTGTATACGGAGTATTTT. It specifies CSVDLYTEYF.

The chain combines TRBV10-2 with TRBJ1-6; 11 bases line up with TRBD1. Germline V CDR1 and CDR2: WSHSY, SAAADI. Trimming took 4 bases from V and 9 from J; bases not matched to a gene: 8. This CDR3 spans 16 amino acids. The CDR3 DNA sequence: TGCGCCAGCAGTGCAGGACAGGGGGCCTCTGGTTCACCCCTCCACTTT. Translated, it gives CASSAGQGASGSPLHF.

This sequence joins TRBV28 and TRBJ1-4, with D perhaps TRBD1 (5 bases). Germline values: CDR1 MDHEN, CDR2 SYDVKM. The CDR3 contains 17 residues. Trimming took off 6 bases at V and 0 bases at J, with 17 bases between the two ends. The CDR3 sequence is CASRNPGPSATNEKLFF. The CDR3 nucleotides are TGTGCCAGCAGGAATCCGGGGCCCTCAGCAACTAATGAAAAACTGTTTTTT.

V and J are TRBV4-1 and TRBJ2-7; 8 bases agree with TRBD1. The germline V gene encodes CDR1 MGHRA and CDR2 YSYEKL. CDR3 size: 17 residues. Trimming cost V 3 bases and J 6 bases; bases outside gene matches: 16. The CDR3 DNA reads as TGCGCCAGCAGCCAGGACCAACCGGGACAGGTATGGAGCGAGCAGTACTTC. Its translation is CASSQDQPGQVWSEQYF.

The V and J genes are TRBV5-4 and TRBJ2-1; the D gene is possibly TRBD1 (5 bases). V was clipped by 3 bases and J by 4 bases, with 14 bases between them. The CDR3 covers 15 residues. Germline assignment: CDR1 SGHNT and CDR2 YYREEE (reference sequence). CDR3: CASSCGQNEYNEQFF. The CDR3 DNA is TGTGCCAGCAGCTGCGGACAAAACGAGTACAATGAGCAGTTCTTC.

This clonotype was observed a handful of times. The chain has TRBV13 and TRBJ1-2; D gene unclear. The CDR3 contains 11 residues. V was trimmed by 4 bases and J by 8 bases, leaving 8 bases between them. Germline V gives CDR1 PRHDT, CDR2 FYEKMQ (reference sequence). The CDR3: CASSSQVGYTF. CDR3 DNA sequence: TGTGCCAGCAGCTCCCAGGTGGGCTACACCTTC.

The CDR3 sequence: CASSSRSRATGELFF. DNA of the CDR3: TGTGCCAGCAGCTCCAGGAGCAGGGCCACCGGGGAGCTGTTTTTT. V is TRBV11-2 and J is TRBJ2-2; D possibly corresponds to TRBD1 (5 bases). The CDR3 is 15 amino acids. Looked up from germline, CDR1 is SGHAT and CDR2 is FQNNGV. The germline V and J ends were trimmed by 4 bases and 4 bases, with 13 bases remaining between them.

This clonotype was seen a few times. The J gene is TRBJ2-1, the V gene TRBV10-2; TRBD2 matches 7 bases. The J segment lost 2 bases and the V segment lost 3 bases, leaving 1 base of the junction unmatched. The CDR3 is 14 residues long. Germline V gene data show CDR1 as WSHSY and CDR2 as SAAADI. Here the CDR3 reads CASSDAGAYNEQFF. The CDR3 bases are TGCGCCAGCAGTGACGCGGGGGCCTACAATGAGCAGTTCTTC.

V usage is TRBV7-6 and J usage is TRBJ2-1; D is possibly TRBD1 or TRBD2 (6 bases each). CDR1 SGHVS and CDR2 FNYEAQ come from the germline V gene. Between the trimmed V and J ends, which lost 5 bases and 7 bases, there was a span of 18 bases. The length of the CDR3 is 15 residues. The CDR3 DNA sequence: TGTGCCAGCAGCATCCGTTACGGGGGCGGGAATGAGCAGTTCTTC. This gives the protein CASSIRYGGGNEQFF.

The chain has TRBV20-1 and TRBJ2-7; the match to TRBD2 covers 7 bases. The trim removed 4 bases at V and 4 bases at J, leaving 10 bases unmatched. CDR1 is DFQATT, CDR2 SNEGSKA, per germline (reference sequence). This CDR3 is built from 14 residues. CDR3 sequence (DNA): TGCAGTGCTAAACCCTCCGGGAGGATATACGAGCAGTACTTC. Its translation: CSAKPSGRIYEQYF.

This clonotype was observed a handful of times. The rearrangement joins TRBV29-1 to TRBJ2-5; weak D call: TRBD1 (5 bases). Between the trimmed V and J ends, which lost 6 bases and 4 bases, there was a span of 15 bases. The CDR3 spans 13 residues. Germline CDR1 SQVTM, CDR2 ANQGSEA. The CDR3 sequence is CSVRQPLIETQYF. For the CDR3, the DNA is TGCAGCGTCAGACAGCCATTGATAGAGACCCAGTACTTC.

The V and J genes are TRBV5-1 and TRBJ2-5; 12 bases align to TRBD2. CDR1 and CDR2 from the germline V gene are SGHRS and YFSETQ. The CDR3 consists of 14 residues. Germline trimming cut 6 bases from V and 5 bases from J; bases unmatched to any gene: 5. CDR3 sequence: CASKGLAGLETQYF. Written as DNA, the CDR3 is TGCGCCAGCAAGGGACTAGCGGGTCTTGAGACCCAGTACTTC.

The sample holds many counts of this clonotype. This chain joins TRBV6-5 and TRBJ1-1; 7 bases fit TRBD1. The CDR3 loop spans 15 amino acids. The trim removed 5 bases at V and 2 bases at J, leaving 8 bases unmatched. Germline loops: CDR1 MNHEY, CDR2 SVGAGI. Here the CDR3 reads CASSRQGQANTEAFF. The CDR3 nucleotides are TGTGCCAGCAGTCGCCAAGGACAGGCAAACACTGAAGCTTTCTTT.

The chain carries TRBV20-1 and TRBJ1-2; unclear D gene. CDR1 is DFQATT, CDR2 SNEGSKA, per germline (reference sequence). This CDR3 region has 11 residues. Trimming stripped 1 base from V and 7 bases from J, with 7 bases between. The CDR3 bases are TGCAGTGCTAGAGTATCGGCTGGCTACACCTTC. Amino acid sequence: CSARVSAGYTF.

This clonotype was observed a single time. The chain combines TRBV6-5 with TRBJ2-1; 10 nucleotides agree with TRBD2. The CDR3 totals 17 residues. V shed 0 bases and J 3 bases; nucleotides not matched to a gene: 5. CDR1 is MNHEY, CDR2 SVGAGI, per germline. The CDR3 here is CASSYSPLAGVYNEQFF. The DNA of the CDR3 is TGTGCCAGCAGTTACTCGCCCCTAGCGGGAGTCTACAATGAGCAGTTCTTC.

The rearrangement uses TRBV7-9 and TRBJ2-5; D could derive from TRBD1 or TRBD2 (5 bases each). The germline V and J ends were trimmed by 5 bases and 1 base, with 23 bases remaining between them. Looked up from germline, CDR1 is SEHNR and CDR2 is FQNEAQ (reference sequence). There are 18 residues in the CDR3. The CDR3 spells CASSRYQGGDPSQETQYF. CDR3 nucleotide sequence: TGTGCCAGCAGCCGTTACCAGGGTGGGGACCCTTCCCAAGAGACCCAGTACTTC.

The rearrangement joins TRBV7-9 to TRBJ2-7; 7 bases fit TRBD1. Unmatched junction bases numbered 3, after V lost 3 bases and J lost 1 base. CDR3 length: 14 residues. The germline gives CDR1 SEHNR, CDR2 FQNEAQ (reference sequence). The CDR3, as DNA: TGTGCCAGCAGCTTCTGGGACAGTTCCTACGAGCAGTACTTC. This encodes CASSFWDSSYEQYF.

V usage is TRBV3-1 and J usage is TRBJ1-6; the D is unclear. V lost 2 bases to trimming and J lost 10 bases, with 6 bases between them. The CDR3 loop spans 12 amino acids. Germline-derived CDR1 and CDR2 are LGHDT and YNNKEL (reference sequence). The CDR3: CASSQSRSPLHF. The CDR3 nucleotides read TGTGCCAGCAGCCAATCGCGCTCACCCCTCCACTTT.

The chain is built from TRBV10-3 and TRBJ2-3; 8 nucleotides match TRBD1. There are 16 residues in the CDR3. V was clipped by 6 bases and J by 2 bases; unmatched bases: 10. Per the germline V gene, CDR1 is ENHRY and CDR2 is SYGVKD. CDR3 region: CAISSGTGLATDTQYF. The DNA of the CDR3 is TGTGCCATCAGCTCCGGGACAGGTCTGGCCACAGATACGCAGTATTTT.

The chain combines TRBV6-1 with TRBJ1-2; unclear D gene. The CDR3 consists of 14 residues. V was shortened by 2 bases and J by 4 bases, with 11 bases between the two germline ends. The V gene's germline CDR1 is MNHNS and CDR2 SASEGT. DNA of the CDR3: TGTGCCAGCAGTGAAAACGGAAATACCTATGGCTACACCTTC. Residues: CASSENGNTYGYTF.

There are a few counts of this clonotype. The CDR3, as DNA: TGCAGTGCCCCGAGCGGGGTCATCCGGGACAATGAGCAGTTCTTC. It is translated as CSAPSGVIRDNEQFF. The chain has TRBV20-1 and TRBJ2-1; 7 nucleotides align to TRBD2. The CDR3 has 15 amino acids. Germline lookup yields CDR1 DFQATT and CDR2 SNEGSKA (reference sequence). Losses at the gene ends were 6 bases for V and 5 bases for J; bases not matched to a gene: 13.

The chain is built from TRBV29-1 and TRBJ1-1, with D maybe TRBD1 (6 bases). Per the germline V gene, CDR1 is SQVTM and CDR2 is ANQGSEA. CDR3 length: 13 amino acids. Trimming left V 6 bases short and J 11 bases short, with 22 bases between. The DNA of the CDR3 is TGCAGCGTGGGAAAGGGGGAAGGCCAGGGGGCTTTCTTT. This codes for CSVGKGEGQGAFF.

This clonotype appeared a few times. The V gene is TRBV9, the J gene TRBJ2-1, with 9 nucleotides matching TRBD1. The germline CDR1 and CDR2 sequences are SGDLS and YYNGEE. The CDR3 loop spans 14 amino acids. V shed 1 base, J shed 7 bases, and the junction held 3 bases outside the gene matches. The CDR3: CASSVWDRDNEQFF. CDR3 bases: TGTGCCAGCAGCGTATGGGACAGGGATAATGAGCAGTTCTTC.

In DNA, the CDR3 is TGTGCCAGCAGTCGACGCCCGGGACGAGCGGGGGGCCCCCATGAGCAGTTCTTC. Its translation: CASSRRPGRAGGPHEQFF. This chain links TRBV3-1 with TRBJ2-1; TRBD2 matches 9 bases. This CDR3 has 18 amino acids. J gave up 8 bases and V 6 bases, and 20 bases lay outside the gene matches. Germline CDR1 LGHDT, CDR2 YNNKEL (reference sequence).

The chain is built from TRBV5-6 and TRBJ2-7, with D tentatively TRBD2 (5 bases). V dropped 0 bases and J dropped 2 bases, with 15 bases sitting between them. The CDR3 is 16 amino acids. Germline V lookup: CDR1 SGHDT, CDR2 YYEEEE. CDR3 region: CASSLAGDTRTYEQYF. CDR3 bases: TGTGCCAGCAGCTTGGCCGGGGATACACGAACCTACGAGCAGTACTTC.